This T cell receptor (beta chain) comes out of a study of spatial heterogeneity in lung cancer. The wider study: More beta-chain than alpha-chain sequences were consistently detected.

This clonotype was seen at least ten times. Time point given: sample taken at primary tumor resection. The donors comprised about 65 untreated early-stage non-small cell lung cancer patients. Frozen PBMC, nontumor lung or tumor provided whole RNA, which was sequenced unsorted. The presence of a unique molecular identifier marked each TCR cDNA molecule. TCRdb ran MiXCR on the 5' RACE reads and lists one entry per CDR3 protein. The sample holds 30,000 to 40,000 distinct CDR3 sequences, approximately 3% seen once. The CDR3 is 14 amino acids. CDR1 is SGHAT and CDR2 is FQNNGV in the germline V gene. V gave up 1 base and J gave up 5 bases, with 11 bases separating them.

This sequence joins TRBV11-2 and TRBJ1-2, with unresolved D. The receptor was isolated from a male donor with early-stage non-small cell lung cancer. The source was normal lung tissue next to the tumor, collected at surgery. DNA of the CDR3: TGTGCCAGCAGCTTAGGCGGCGGACCGTATGGCTACACCTTC. Translating gives CASSLGGGPYGYTF. The full variable domain, its missing parts supplied by reference TRBV11-2 and TRBJ1-2, is EAGVAQSPRYKIIEKRQSVAFWCNPISGHATLYWYQQILGQGPKLLIQFQNNGVVDDSQLPKDRFSAERLKGVDSTLKIQPAKLEDSAVYLCASSLGGGPYGYTFGSGTRLTVV.